Listed here are 31 T cell receptor beta chains from one sample, sequenced in a study of blood T cell repertoires in COVID-19. Some clones are missing from TCRdb's copy, which holds only in-frame ones; the method was immunoSEQ multiplex PCR. This sample has around 77,000 clones, with around 83% found just once. Sequences were obtained from peripheral blood. These receptors came from a man older than 75 with acute or convalescent COVID-19.

The chain has TRBV18 and TRBJ2-5, with 8 bases fitting TRBD1. CDR1 and CDR2 from the germline V gene are KGHSH and LQKENI. The CDR3 has 13 residues. The V segment lost 8 bases and the J segment 7 bases; nucleotides outside the gene matches: 9. The CDR3 region is CASPNGTGGTQYF. In DNA, the CDR3 is TGTGCCAGCCCAAATGGGACAGGTGGGACCCAGTACTTC.

V usage is TRBV2 and J usage is TRBJ1-3; unclear D gene. The length of the CDR3 is 16 residues. CDR1 is SNHLY and CDR2 is FYNNEI in the germline V gene. With 6 bases removed from V and 2 bases from J, the gap between germline ends came to 17 bases. The chain's CDR3 is CASSERPGSTGNTIYF. DNA for the CDR3: TGTGCCAGCAGCGAACGGCCGGGGAGCACTGGAAACACCATATATTTT.

The V gene is TRBV3-1 (or the pseudogene TRBV3-2), the J gene TRBJ2-5; TRBD1 aligns across 7 bases. Germline trimming cut 6 bases from V and 1 base from J; bases unmatched to any gene: 2. Germline values: CDR1 LGHDT, CDR2 YNNKEL (reference sequence). There are 13 residues in the CDR3. CDR3 DNA: TGTGCCAGCAGGGGGACAGCCCAAGAGACCCAGTACTTC. Its protein product is CASRGTAQETQYF.

This clone was counted a single time. The V gene is TRBV7-9, the J gene TRBJ2-5, with TRBD1 as a possible D gene (6 bases). Germline V gene sequence: CDR1 SEHNR, CDR2 FQNEAQ (reference sequence). V was cut by 7 bases and J by 9 bases, with 27 bases left in between. The CDR3 has 16 amino acids. DNA for the CDR3: TGTGCCAGCACCGGCTCTCAGGGGCCCCCCGCCACGGCCCAGTACTTC. This codes for CASTGSQGPPATAQYF.

The rearrangement links TRBV4-3 to TRBJ2-2; 12 bases match TRBD2. Germline assignment: CDR1 LGHNA and CDR2 YSLEER. Losses at the gene ends were 1 base for V and 7 bases for J; bases not matched to a gene: 4. This CDR3 comprises 16 residues. CDR3 DNA sequence: TGCGCCAGCAGCCAAGCTAGCGGGGGGGCCCTCGGGGAGCTGTTTTTT. Protein: CASSQASGGALGELFF.

The chain has TRBV27 and TRBJ2-1; 11 bases agree with TRBD2. The CDR3 contains 14 residues. CDR1 and CDR2 (germline): MNHEY, SMNVEV (reference sequence). Trimming took 6 bases from V and 7 from J; bases not matched to a gene: 5. The CDR3 bases are TGTGCCAGCAGATTAGCGGGAGGGGCGAATGAGCAGTTCTTC. Its protein product is CASRLAGGANEQFF.

The V and J genes are TRBV10-3 and TRBJ1-5; 11 bases line up with TRBD1. V trimming: 6 bases; J trimming: 7 bases; junction bases outside the gene matches: 5. Germline V lookup: CDR1 ENHRY, CDR2 SYGVKD. The CDR3 totals 14 residues. The CDR3 is CAIRDRGLRQPQHF. CDR3 nucleotide sequence: TGTGCCATCAGGGACAGGGGGCTTAGGCAGCCCCAGCATTTT.

The rearrangement links TRBV5-1 to TRBJ1-1, with 8 bases identical to TRBD1. There are 14 residues in the CDR3. Germline V lookup: CDR1 SGHRS, CDR2 YFSETQ. The J segment lost 3 bases and the V segment lost 4 bases, leaving 5 bases of the junction unmatched. CDR3 bases: TGCGCCAGCAGCACTCAGGGGGCGGACACTGAAGCTTTCTTT. Its translation is CASSTQGADTEAFF.

This clone was observed a few times. V usage is TRBV3-1 (or the pseudogene TRBV3-2) and J usage is TRBJ1-5, with 9 positions matching TRBD1. The CDR3 is 16 residues long. Trimming removed 0 bases from V and 5 bases from J; junction bases left unmatched: 5. The V gene's germline CDR1 is LGHDT and CDR2 YNNKEL (reference sequence). The CDR3 region is CASSQDSRTGDQPQHF. CDR3 nucleotides: TGTGCCAGCAGCCAAGATAGCCGGACAGGGGATCAGCCCCAGCATTTT.

The chain links TRBV5-1 to TRBJ2-2; 7 bases are a match to TRBD1. CDR1 SGHRS and CDR2 YFSETQ come from the germline V gene. The CDR3 has 15 residues. Germline trimming cut 0 bases from V and 6 bases from J; bases unmatched to any gene: 5. The CDR3 spells CASSLETGTAGELFF. The CDR3, as DNA: TGCGCCAGCAGCTTGGAGACAGGGACGGCCGGGGAGCTGTTTTTT.

This chain connects TRBV14 to TRBJ2-6; 9 bases fit TRBD1. Germline loops: CDR1 SGHDN, CDR2 FVKESK. Trimming removed 4 bases from V and 2 bases from J; junction bases left unmatched: 9. The CDR3 is 18 residues long. The CDR3 sequence is CASSPLQGAQTGANVLTF. In DNA, the CDR3 is TGTGCCAGCAGCCCTCTACAGGGGGCGCAAACTGGGGCCAACGTCCTGACTTTC.

This clone was seen only once. V and J are TRBV9 and TRBJ1-6, with 9 bases matching TRBD1. The length of the CDR3 is 15 residues. CDR1 and CDR2 from the germline V gene are SGDLS and YYNGEE. Trimming took 0 bases from V and 8 from J; bases not matched to a gene: 3. CDR3 DNA sequence: TGTGCCAGCAGCGTAGGGGACAGGGCGGATTCACCCCTCCACTTT. Its translation: CASSVGDRADSPLHF.

The chain couples TRBV5-4 to TRBJ2-7; the match to TRBD1 covers 10 bases. The V gene end was trimmed by 1 base and the J gene end by 4 bases; junction bases not matched to a gene: 5. The germline CDR1 and CDR2 sequences are SGHNT and YYREEE (reference sequence). This CDR3 region has 15 residues. Here the CDR3 DNA reads TGTGCCAGCAGCTTGTCGGGGACAGGGGTTTACGAGCAGTACTTC. Translation: CASSLSGTGVYEQYF.

V gene TRBV19 combines with J gene TRBJ1-1; the D is unclear. CDR1 and CDR2 (germline): LNHDA, SQIVND (reference sequence). This CDR3 has 11 amino acids. The V end lost 8 bases, the J end lost 7 bases, and 11 bases lay between the germline ends. CDR3 sequence reads: CASLGGGEAFF. The CDR3 DNA sequence: TGTGCCAGTCTTGGCGGTGGTGAAGCTTTCTTT.

The CDR3 sequence is CASSPGVGGVKTQYF. The CDR3 DNA sequence: TGTGCCAGCAGCCCGGGGGTAGGGGGCGTAAAGACCCAGTACTTC. The V call is TRBV4-2, the J call TRBJ2-5, with a weak D call TRBD1 (7 bases). This CDR3 is built from 15 residues. Germline V gene data show CDR1 as LGHNA and CDR2 as YNFKEQ. The V end lost 4 bases, the J end lost 6 bases, and 18 bases lay between the germline ends.

J is TRBJ2-5 and V is TRBV18, with unresolved D. CDR3 length: 13 amino acids. Germline V CDR1 and CDR2: KGHSH, LQKENI. Deletions cut 2 bases from V and 1 base from J, with 5 bases between. The chain's CDR3 is CASSPEIQETQYF. The DNA for the CDR3 is TGTGCCAGCTCACCAGAGATCCAAGAGACCCAGTACTTC.

The V call is TRBV9, the J call TRBJ1-1, with D possibly matching TRBD1 (6 bases). The germline gives CDR1 SGDLS, CDR2 YYNGEE. Trimming took off 1 base at V and 5 bases at J, with 9 bases between the two ends. The CDR3 runs 13 residues. Here the CDR3 reads CASSVNRETEAFF. The CDR3, as DNA: TGTGCCAGCAGCGTAAACAGGGAAACTGAAGCTTTCTTT. Supplemented by reference TRBV9 and TRBJ1-1, the full variable domain reads DSGVTQTPKHLITATGQRVTLRCSPRSGDLSVYWYQQSLDQGLQFLIQYYNGEERAKGNILERFSAQQFPDLHSELNLSSLELGDSALYFCASSVNRETEAFFGQGTRLTVV.

This rearrangement joins TRBV27 to TRBJ2-1; TRBD1 agrees at 10 bases. From germline, CDR1 is MNHEY and CDR2 SMNVEV (reference sequence). This CDR3 region has 14 residues. The J segment lost 9 bases and the V segment lost 6 bases, leaving 8 bases of the junction unmatched. For the CDR3, the DNA is TGTGCCAGCAGCACCCGACAGGGGGCGAGTGAGCAGTTCTTC. Translated, it gives CASSTRQGASEQFF.

The chain carries TRBV9 and TRBJ2-5; 9 nucleotides agree with TRBD1. The germline gives CDR1 SGDLS, CDR2 YYNGEE. V shed 0 bases, J shed 5 bases, and the junction held 14 bases outside the gene matches. The CDR3 runs to 18 residues. In DNA, the CDR3 is TGTGCCAGCAGCGTAGGGTTATCGACAGGGGGTAGTTTGGAGACCCAGTACTTC. Its translation is CASSVGLSTGGSLETQYF.

This clone was seen many times. Within the sample, other DNA sequences also encode this same CDR3. This chain joins TRBV4-1 and TRBJ2-2, with D uncertain. The CDR3 covers 14 residues. Germline CDR1 is MGHRA and CDR2 is YSYEKL. V was clipped by 1 base and J by 1 base, with 4 bases between them. The CDR3 is CASSQAGNTGELFF. The DNA for the CDR3 is TGCGCCAGCAGCCAAGCAGGGAACACCGGGGAGCTGTTTTTT.

The chain is built from TRBV5-6 and TRBJ1-5; TRBD1 aligns across 11 bases. Germline-derived CDR1 and CDR2 are SGHDT and YYEEEE. CDR3 length equals 15 residues. V gave up 3 bases and J gave up 7 bases; unmatched junction bases: 6. In nucleotides, the CDR3 is TGTGCCAGCAGCTCCGGACAGGGGGCCGGGCAGCCCCAGCATTTT. Translated: CASSSGQGAGQPQHF.

DNA of the CDR3: TGTGCCAGCAGCCCCCGGGACAGGGTTCCCGGGGAGCTGTTTTTT. This encodes CASSPRDRVPGELFF. V is TRBV21-1 and J is TRBJ2-2; TRBD1, the D gene given by the table, was not confirmed from the DNA. TRBV21-1 is flagged as a pseudogene. The length of the CDR3 is 15 residues.

The V call is TRBV30, the J call TRBJ1-5, with 11 bases lining up with TRBD1. CDR3 length equals 14 residues. CDR1 and CDR2 from the germline V gene are GTSNPN and SVGIG (reference sequence). Losses at the gene ends were 7 bases for V and 6 bases for J; bases not matched to a gene: 8. The CDR3 region is CASSGTGGAQPQHF. The CDR3 DNA sequence: TGTGCCTCATCCGGGACAGGGGGTGCTCAGCCCCAGCATTTT.

The genes are TRBV6-2 or TRBV6-3 and TRBJ1-2; D possibly corresponds to TRBD1 (5 bases). The length of the CDR3 is 14 residues. The V end lost 4 bases, the J end lost 10 bases, and 19 bases lay between the germline ends. Per the germline V gene, CDR1 is MNHEY and CDR2 is SVGEGT. The CDR3 spells CASSSASRTRSYTF. CDR3 nucleotides: TGTGCCAGCAGTTCAGCTAGTCGGACAAGATCCTACACCTTC.

The V and J genes are TRBV2 and TRBJ1-2; 9 bases are shared with TRBD1. Trimming removed 1 base from V and 7 bases from J; junction bases left unmatched: 4. The CDR3 has 14 residues. Per the germline V gene, CDR1 is SNHLY and CDR2 is FYNNEI. CDR3 amino acids: CASSEDRGRVGYTF. CDR3 bases: TGTGCCAGCAGTGAAGACAGGGGGCGTGTTGGCTACACCTTC.

V is TRBV4-1 and J is TRBJ2-2; possibly TRBD2 for D (5 bases). V lost 0 bases and J lost 6, with 17 bases in between. Looked up from germline, CDR1 is MGHRA and CDR2 is YSYEKL. The CDR3 is 17 amino acids. Here the CDR3 reads CASSQDRKGEPAGELFF. CDR3 coding DNA: TGCGCCAGCAGCCAAGATCGTAAGGGAGAACCGGCCGGGGAGCTGTTTTTT.

The chain uses TRBV7-2 and TRBJ1-3; D unclear. The length of the CDR3 is 19 residues. Germline CDR1 SGHTA, CDR2 FQGNSA. V lost 5 bases to trimming and J lost 0 bases, with 23 bases between them. The CDR3 loop is CASSAPAGFGRSSGNTIYF. In DNA form, the CDR3 reads TGTGCCAGCAGCGCCCCCGCGGGTTTTGGCAGGAGCTCTGGAAACACCATATATTTT.

The V call is TRBV19, the J call TRBJ1-4; 8 bases match TRBD1. The CDR3 covers 14 residues. The germline V gene has CDR1 LNHDA and CDR2 SQIVND (reference sequence). Trimming took 6 bases from V and 6 from J; bases not matched to a gene: 6. The CDR3 spells CASRLQGVDEKLFF. The CDR3 nucleotides are TGTGCCAGTAGGCTACAGGGGGTGGATGAAAAACTGTTTTTT.

This clone was observed a handful of times. The chain links TRBV11-2 to TRBJ2-7; 10 bases are shared with TRBD1. The CDR3 covers 17 residues. Germline V CDR1 and CDR2: SGHAT, FQNNGV. The ends lost 5 bases at V and 4 bases at J; junction bases unmatched: 14. This chain's CDR3 is CASSRDRTTGGPYEQYF. CDR3 sequence (DNA): TGTGCCAGCAGCCGAGACAGGACGACAGGGGGCCCGTACGAGCAGTACTTC.

The chain uses TRBV5-6 and TRBJ1-4; TRBD1 is a possible D gene (6 bases). The CDR3 loop spans 16 amino acids. Trimming shortened V by 3 bases and J by 8 bases, and 20 bases separated the two germline ends. Germline assignment: CDR1 SGHDT and CDR2 YYEEEE. CDR3 loop: CASSSPRGVGGEKLFF. In nucleotides, the CDR3 is TGTGCCAGCAGCTCACCGCGAGGGGTTGGGGGCGAAAAACTGTTTTTT.

The J gene is TRBJ2-7, the V gene TRBV28; D is undetermined. The V gene lost 5 bases and the J gene lost 2 bases, with 7 bases spanning the gap. The CDR3 is 12 amino acids. The V gene's germline CDR1 is MDHEN and CDR2 SYDVKM. In nucleotides, the CDR3 is TGTGCCAGCAGTAGCATTCCCTACGAGCAGTACTTC. Protein: CASSSIPYEQYF. The full variable domain, in which reference TRBV28 and TRBJ2-7 provide the parts outside the CDR3, is DVKVTQSSRYLVKRTGEKVFLECVQDMDHENMFWYRQDPGLGLRLIYFSYDVKMKEKGDIPEGYSVSREKKERFSLILESASTNQTSMYLCASSSIPYEQYFGPGTRLTVT.